The 3 T cell receptor beta chains below come from one sample, sequenced in a study of regulatory T cells in long-lasting Graves disease. The time point is: persistent/refractory GD, antithyroid drugs over 5 years with positive TRAb. PBMCs were the source of the RNA used for TCR sequencing. Arm-PCR with iRepertoire HTBI primers amplified the CDR3 regions for these TCR beta libraries. TCRdb recomputed calls from the multiplex PCR reads with MiXCR, one row per CDR3 protein. The table lists roughly 470,000 distinct CDR3 sequences, less than 25% of them singletons. Sequencing used peripheral blood mononuclear cells (PBMCs), obtained when the disease was refractory, from a patient treated with antithyroid drugs. Source of these receptors: a female donor with Graves disease.

This clonotype was recorded at least ten times. This chain connects TRBV7-2 to TRBJ1-5; D perhaps matches TRBD1 (6 bases). The length of the CDR3 is 15 residues. Germline V gives CDR1 SGHTA, CDR2 FQGNSA. With 3 bases removed from V and 5 bases from J, the gap between germline ends came to 14 bases. The CDR3 coding sequence is TGTGCCAGCAGCTTCTCCAGGGGCGCCGATCAGCCCCAGCATTTT. It encodes CASSFSRGADQPQHF.

This clonotype came up many times. The rearrangement links TRBV4-2 to TRBJ2-5, with TRBD2 identical over 12 bases. Per the germline V gene, CDR1 is LGHNA and CDR2 is YNFKEQ. The ends lost 1 base at V and 5 bases at J; junction bases unmatched: 5. The CDR3 has 16 residues. CDR3: CASSQGTSGNVETQYF. DNA of the CDR3: TGTGCCAGCAGCCAAGGGACTAGCGGGAACGTGGAGACCCAGTACTTC.

There are many counts of this clonotype. In DNA form, the CDR3 reads TGTGCCAGCATCTCCCTACAAAGGGCTTTCTTT. This sequence encodes CASISLQRAFF. This chain joins TRBV28 and TRBJ1-1; no clear D gene. The germline CDR1 and CDR2 sequences are MDHEN and SYDVKM. CDR3 length: 11 amino acids. Deletions cut 7 bases from V and 11 bases from J, with 14 bases between. The complete variable domain, with remaining parts taken from reference TRBV28 and TRBJ1-1, reads DVKVTQSSRYLVKRTGEKVFLECVQDMDHENMFWYRQDPGLGLRLIYFSYDVKMKEKGDIPEGYSVSREKKERFSLILESASTNQTSMYLCASISLQRAFFGQGTRLTVV.